This T cell receptor (beta chain) came from a study of shared clonotypes between healthy human individuals. Study as a whole: Sampling drew on donors who were a couple of women and a few men aged 18 to 49. CD4 naive cells filled three plates per donor, CD4 memory three, CD8 naive two and CD8 memory one. Study-wide points: Naive subsets usually exceeded memory subsets in estimated richness.

V was clipped by 1 base and J by 4 bases, with 10 bases between them. The germline V gene encodes CDR1 SGHTA and CDR2 FQGNSA. The CDR3 loop spans 14 amino acids. With respect to this clone: Antigen unknown.

Generated by immunoSEQ multiplex PCR, the TCRdb table keeps only in-frame clones and is missing some. This table holds approximately 1,500,000 clones, approximately 98% found once. The chain is built from TRBV7-2 and TRBJ1-1; a possible D gene is TRBD1 (5 bases). The sequence was obtained from a man younger than 45 in good health. The sequenced sample was naive CD4+ T cells sorted from blood. Regarding subset: CD45RA+ positively selected. The CDR3 sequence is CASSLVQGVTEAFF. The DNA of the CDR3 is TGTGCCAGCAGCTTAGTCCAGGGAGTCACTGAAGCTTTCTTT.